Listed here are 27 T cell receptor beta chains from one sample, sequenced in a study of tumor-infiltrating lymphocytes in oesophageal squamous cell carcinoma. TCRdb processed the PCR reads anew with MiXCR; each CDR3 protein has one entry. The data contain about 15,000 distinct CDR3 sequences, roughly 50% of them singletons. The sample comprised esophageal tumor tissue. The receptor source for this set is a female donor with esophageal squamous cell carcinoma.

This clonotype was picked up a small number of times. V and J are TRBV7-8 and TRBJ2-1; 9 nucleotides match TRBD1. Germline CDR1 SGHVS, CDR2 FQNEAQ. V was clipped by 5 bases and J by 16 bases; unmatched bases: 9. This CDR3 is 12 amino acids long. CDR3 residues: CASSHTRDRDFF. The CDR3 coding sequence is TGTGCCAGCAGCCATACCCGGGACAGGGACTTCTTC.

The V and J genes are TRBV12-3 or TRBV12-4 and TRBJ2-3; unclear D gene. CDR3 length: 14 amino acids. V lost 3 bases, J lost 1 base, and 8 bases lay in between. The CDR3 here is CASSLNTRTDTQYF. CDR3 DNA: TGTGCCAGCAGTTTGAACACGCGCACAGATACGCAGTATTTT.

The rearrangement joins TRBV7-6 to TRBJ1-3; D is unclear. The CDR3 spans 11 residues. Germline V lookup: CDR1 SGHVS, CDR2 FNYEAQ. Trimming pared 5 bases from V and 4 bases from J, leaving 3 bases between. The CDR3 sequence is CASSGGNTIYF. CDR3 coding DNA: TGTGCCAGCAGCGGGGGAAACACCATATATTTT.

This clonotype was seen repeatedly, ten times or more. A read error may explain this, as a much larger clone is one base away. The chain joins TRBV20-1 to TRBJ2-5; TRBD2 matches 8 bases. Germline CDR1 is DFQATT and CDR2 is SNEGSKA (reference sequence). Trimming at V came to 6 bases and at J to 11 bases, leaving 14 bases not matched to a gene. The CDR3 is made up of 13 amino acids. CDR3 protein: CSASGGEVNEQYF. The CDR3 nucleotides are TGCAGTGCATCCGGGGGGGAAGTCAATGAGCAGTACTTC.

In the case of this clonotype: A much larger clone is a single base away; this may be a read error. V usage is TRBV28 and J usage is TRBJ2-4, with 7 positions matching TRBD2. The CDR3 has 16 residues. Germline CDR1 and CDR2: MDHEN and SYDVKM. CDR3 sequence reads: CASSSRGLTGVYEQNF. The CDR3 region has the DNA TGTGCCAGCAGTTCGCGGGGACTAACGGGAGTCTACGAGCAGAACTTC.

This clonotype was observed many times. The rearrangement links TRBV19 to TRBJ1-1; the D is unclear. Between the trimmed V and J ends, which lost 8 bases and 1 base, there was a span of 14 bases. There are 14 residues in the CDR3. The germline gives CDR1 LNHDA, CDR2 SQIVND (reference sequence). The CDR3 DNA reads TGTGCCAGTGGTACTTTAAGCTCGAACACTGAAGCTTTCTTT. This translates into CASGTLSSNTEAFF.

This clonotype turned up a few times. The chain links TRBV7-6 to TRBJ2-1, with 10 positions matching TRBD2. V lost 2 bases, J lost 4 bases, and 2 bases stayed unmatched. Germline values: CDR1 SGHVS, CDR2 FNYEAQ. The CDR3 is made up of 15 amino acids. CDR3 nucleotide sequence: TGTGCCAGCAGCTTATCTAGCGGGGGTTACAATGAGCAGTTCTTC. Protein sequence: CASSLSSGGYNEQFF. Variable domain in full (rest from reference TRBV7-6 and TRBJ2-1): GAGVSQSPRYKVTKRGQDVALRCDPISGHVSLYWYRQALGQGPEFLTYFNYEAQQDKSGLPNDRFSAERPEGSISTLTIQRTEQRDSAMYRCASSLSSGGYNEQFFGPGTRLTVL.

The chain recombines TRBV7-2 with TRBJ2-7; no clear D. The DNA end favors TRBJ2-1, so the J call may be wrong. There are 12 residues in the CDR3. Germline lookup yields CDR1 SGHTA and CDR2 FQGNSA. This CDR3 reads CASSYVSNEQFF. The CDR3 DNA sequence: TGTGCCAGCAGTTACGTCTCCAATGAGCAGTTCTTC.

The V and J genes are TRBV7-2 and TRBJ2-2; no clear D gene. This CDR3 comprises 14 residues. The germline V and J ends were trimmed by 1 base and 7 bases, with 10 bases remaining between them. CDR1 is SGHTA, CDR2 FQGNSA, per germline. CDR3 loop: CASSLVPGVGELFF. Written as DNA, the CDR3 is TGTGCCAGCAGCTTAGTACCCGGAGTCGGGGAGCTGTTTTTT.

The chain has TRBV7-2 and TRBJ2-3; 11 nucleotides match TRBD2. The V gene's germline CDR1 is SGHTA and CDR2 FQGNSA. V lost 2 bases, J lost 2 bases, and 6 bases stayed unmatched. The CDR3 totals 17 residues. The chain's CDR3 is CASSLTASGGYTDTQYF. DNA for the CDR3: TGTGCCAGCAGCTTAACCGCTAGCGGGGGGTACACAGATACGCAGTATTTT.

This chain joins TRBV6-6 and TRBJ2-7, with D perhaps TRBD1 (7 bases). V lost 2 bases and J 6 bases, leaving 11 bases between the germline ends. Germline CDR1 reads MNHNY; CDR2 reads SVGAGI (reference sequence). CDR3 length: 13 residues. CDR3 DNA sequence: TGTGCCAGCAGTTACCGGCAGGGGGGCGAGCAGTACTTC. Protein sequence: CASSYRQGGEQYF.

The chain employs TRBV7-2 and TRBJ2-5, with D possibly matching TRBD1 (5 bases). Matching the DNA end better, TRBJ2-7 makes the J call doubtful. The germline gives CDR1 SGHTA, CDR2 FQGNSA. The CDR3 has 15 amino acids. In nucleotides, the CDR3 is TGTGCCAGCACCATTCGGCAGGGTCCCACCTACGAGCAGTACTTC. This gives the protein CASTIRQGPTYEQYF.

A few counts support this clonotype. The chain couples TRBV7-9 to TRBJ1-1; 7 bases match TRBD1. The V gene's germline CDR1 is SEHNR and CDR2 FQNEAQ (reference sequence). The length of the CDR3 is 15 residues. J lost 3 bases, V lost 6 bases, and 10 bases had no gene match. CDR3 DNA sequence: TGTGCCAGCAGGCCAAGACAGGGAGGCGACACTGAAGCTTTCTTT. Its translation: CASRPRQGGDTEAFF.

This clonotype was detected only a few times. V usage is TRBV7-8 and J usage is TRBJ2-6, with D possibly being TRBD1 (5 bases). The CDR3 is made up of 16 amino acids. The V end lost 5 bases, the J end lost 2 bases, and 13 bases lay between the germline ends. Germline CDR1 is SGHVS and CDR2 is FQNEAQ. CDR3 bases: TGTGCCAGCAGCGCCAGGGTTAAGGCTGGGGCCAACGTCCTGACTTTC. Its translation is CASSARVKAGANVLTF.

For the CDR3, the DNA is TGTGCCAGCAGTCTTAGTAGGGTAGAGACCCAGTACTTC. It encodes CASSLSRVETQYF. The chain uses TRBV12-3 or TRBV12-4 and TRBJ2-5; no clear D gene. V lost 5 bases and J 4 bases, leaving 11 bases between the germline ends. This CDR3 comprises 13 residues.

This clonotype was detected only once. The gene calls are TRBV6-1 and TRBJ2-1; D not certain. Looked up from germline, CDR1 is MNHNS and CDR2 is SASEGT. This CDR3 contains 11 residues. V was shortened by 6 bases and J by 10 bases, with 10 bases between the two germline ends. The CDR3 bases are TGTGCCAGCAGCTCGCTCCACGAGCAGTTCTTC. It yields the protein CASSSLHEQFF.

In the case of this clonotype: An end of the junction differs from the germline gene, which may be a read error. This chain links TRBV11-2 with TRBJ2-1, with a possible D match to TRBD1 (6 bases). The end of the DNA is better explained by TRBJ2-5, so the J call may be wrong. Looked up from germline, CDR1 is SGHAT and CDR2 is FQNNGV. CDR3 length: 15 residues. CDR3 sequence (DNA): TGTGCCAGCACCTTAGGGTGGACAGCTCGAGAGACCCAGTACTTC. Translated: CASTLGWTARETQYF.

The J gene is TRBJ2-6, the V gene TRBV7-2; 7 bases are shared with TRBD2. TRBJ2-7 matches the DNA end more closely, so the J call is doubtful. Germline V gene data show CDR1 as SGHTA and CDR2 as FQGNSA. The CDR3 has 16 amino acids. CDR3 DNA: TGTGCCAGCAGCTTAGCTGGCGGGAGCGGCTACAATGAGCAGTACTTC. Translated, it gives CASSLAGGSGYNEQYF.

This clonotype is termed large. Compared with germline, one end of the junction differs, possibly owing to a read error. The chain has TRBV7-7 and TRBJ2-5; D might be TRBD2 (5 bases). From germline, CDR1 is SSHAT and CDR2 FNYEAQ (reference sequence). The CDR3 has 14 residues. CDR3 sequence: CASSPSGIQETQYF. The CDR3 DNA reads as TGTGCTAGCAGCCCATCGGGGATACAAGAGACCCAGTACTTC. The full variable domain, completed using reference TRBV7-7 and TRBJ2-5, is GAGVSQSPRYKVTKRGQDVTLRCDPISSHATLYWYQQALGQGPEFLTYFNYEAQPDKSGLPSDRFSAERPEGSISTLTIQRTEQRDSAMYRCASSPSGIQETQYFGPGTRLLVL.

In its sample, this clonotype was seen a few times. One end of the junction varies from germline; a read error may be responsible. V usage is TRBV24-1 and J usage is TRBJ2-5; tentative D call: TRBD2 (6 bases). The V gene's germline CDR1 is KGHDR and CDR2 SFDVKD. The CDR3 totals 14 residues. Written as DNA, the CDR3 is TGTGCCACCAGTGACACCCGAAATCTGGGACTCCTCAACTTC. It encodes CATSDTRNLGLLNF.

As concerns this clonotype: Because it lacks the conserved phenylalanine or tryptophan at the end, this CDR3 is likely a read error. Because the CDR3's place on the DNA is in doubt, the DNA is left out and the CDR3 is given as listed by TCRdb. The genes are TRBV5-6 and TRBJ2-7; the D call in the table, TRBD1, was not verified against the DNA. The CDR3 totals 15 residues, both ends included. CDR1 is SGHDT, CDR2 YYEEEE, per germline. Here the CDR3 reads CASSFGANYGYTFGS.

The chain is built from TRBV6-1 and TRBJ2-1; TRBD2 matches 8 bases. Germline CDR1 and CDR2: MNHNS and SASEGT. The CDR3 is 14 amino acids. Trimming at V came to 6 bases and at J to 8 bases, leaving 9 bases not matched to a gene. The CDR3 coding sequence is TGTGCCAGCAGACCCCTGCGGGAGGTGTATGAGCAGTTCTTC. Translating gives CASRPLREVYEQFF.

This clonotype was counted many times. The chain links TRBV19 to TRBJ2-5, with TRBD1 matching 9 bases. Judging by the DNA end, TRBJ2-7 fits better; the J call may be wrong. The length of the CDR3 is 14 residues. Germline values: CDR1 LNHDA, CDR2 SQIVND (reference sequence). CDR3 loop: CASSIWTGAREQYF. CDR3 sequence (DNA): TGTGCCAGTAGTATTTGGACAGGGGCCCGCGAGCAGTACTTC.

This chain links TRBV12-3 or TRBV12-4 with TRBJ2-2; the match to TRBD2 covers 14 bases. With 5 bases clipped from V and 4 bases from J, the junction kept 3 bases outside the gene matches. The CDR3 is made up of 16 amino acids. CDR3 sequence reads: CASSRGLAGGTGELFF. As DNA, the CDR3 is TGTGCCAGCAGTCGAGGACTAGCGGGAGGCACCGGGGAGCTGTTTTTT.

With regard to this clonotype: This is likely a read error, given that the CDR3 carries no conserved phenylalanine or tryptophan at its end. The DNA is left out, because the CDR3 cannot be placed on it with certainty; the CDR3 is given as TCRdb lists it. The CDR3 protein is CASSFRDRGPREQYFGA. The chain joins TRBV28 to TRBJ2-6; the table's D call, TRBD1, was not checked against the DNA. Including both end residues, the CDR3 is 17 amino acids long. Germline V gene data show CDR1 as MDHEN and CDR2 as SYDVKM.

This clonotype was found once. One end of the junction varies from germline; a read error may be responsible. CDR3 loop: CASSLDQTNQETQYF. The CDR3, as DNA: TGTGCTAGCAGCTTAGACCAGACAAACCAAGAGACCCAGTACTTC. The chain carries TRBV7-6 and TRBJ2-5; D ambiguous. This CDR3 is 15 amino acids long. In germline, CDR1 is SGHVS, CDR2 FNYEAQ.

This clonotype was counted many times. The missing conserved phenylalanine or tryptophan at the end of this CDR3 makes a read error likely. Because the CDR3's place on the DNA is in doubt, the DNA is left out and the CDR3 is given as listed by TCRdb. The chain has TRBV2 and TRBJ2-1; the table's D call, TRBD1, was not checked against the DNA. Looked up from germline, CDR1 is SNHLY and CDR2 is FYNNEI. The CDR3 is made up of 18 amino acids, end residues included. The CDR3 loop is CASRKDRGALRNGYTFGS.